These T cell receptor beta chains were read from a single sample in a study of blood T cell repertoires in COVID-19. Using immunoSEQ multiplex PCR, the repertoire was profiled, and TCRdb retains in-frame clones only, with some absent. The sample contains around 230,000 clones, approximately 90% of which appear only once. What was sequenced was PBMCs or T cells enriched from blood (not recorded which). Source of these receptors: a man younger than 35 with acute COVID-19. The CDR3 runs from the conserved cysteine through the conserved F or W. The D gene is left open where the match is weak. Some rows have no size entry. The others give once, few or many, or a class for an expanded clone.

V gene	J gene	clone size	D gene	CDR3 protein	CDR3 DNA
TRBV5-5	TRBJ2-1	NA	TRBD1	CASSPRRTGGSYNEQFF	TGTGCCAGCAGCCCCCGGCGGACAGGGGGCTCCTACAATGAGCAGTTCTTC
TRBV2	TRBJ2-1	NA	TRBD1	CASSEGQGTRNEQFF	TGTGCCAGCAGTGAGGGACAGGGGACTCGGAATGAGCAGTTCTTC
TRBV19	TRBJ2-7	NA	TRBD2	CASSVTSGPYEQYF	TGTGCCAGTAGTGTAACTAGCGGACCCTACGAGCAGTACTTC
TRBV6-1	TRBJ1-3	once	NA	CASSERDSQGNTIYF	TGTGCCAGCAGTGAACGAGACAGTCAAGGAAACACCATATATTTT
TRBV9	TRBJ2-5	NA	TRBD1	CASSAGTARQETQYF	TGTGCCAGCAGCGCCGGGACAGCACGACAAGAGACCCAGTACTTC
TRBV5-1	TRBJ2-7	NA	TRBD1	CASSLQGYNEQYF	TGCGCCAGCAGCTTACAGGGGTACAACGAGCAGTACTTC
TRBV28	TRBJ1-2	NA	NA	CASSLTGDYGYTF	TGTGCCAGCAGTTTAACCGGGGACTATGGCTACACCTTC
TRBV7-9	TRBJ2-5	NA	NA	CASSLGLVETQYF	TGTGCCAGCAGCTTAGGACTTGTAGAGACCCAGTACTTC
TRBV28	TRBJ2-5	NA	TRBD2	CASSPPLAGQETQYF	TGTGCCAGCAGTCCCCCACTAGCGGGGCAAGAGACCCAGTACTTC
TRBV18	TRBJ1-5	few	NA	CASSSNPGNQPQHF	TGTGCCAGCTCATCAAACCCCGGGAATCAGCCCCAGCATTTT
TRBV11-3	TRBJ1-1	once	NA	CASQEVTTEAFF	TGTGCCAGTCAGGAGGTTACCACTGAAGCTTTCTTT
TRBV13	TRBJ2-5	NA	TRBD2	CASSFFGTAGAGETQYF	TGTGCCAGCAGCTTTTTCGGAACGGCGGGAGCCGGGGAGACCCAGTACTTC
TRBV6-1	TRBJ2-3	NA	NA	CASSDRGGTDTQYF	TGTGCCAGCAGTGACAGGGGTGGCACAGATACGCAGTATTTT
TRBV28	TRBJ2-7	once	TRBD2	CASSPSGGAVEEQYF	TGTGCCAGCAGTCCCTCCGGGGGGGCCGTCGAAGAGCAGTACTTC
TRBV7-9	TRBJ1-1	NA	NA	CASSGTWSLMNTEAFF	TGTGCCAGCAGCGGGACATGGTCTTTAATGAACACTGAAGCTTTCTTT
TRBV12-3/TRBV12-4	TRBJ2-2	few	NA	CASSLGDGELFF	TGTGCCAGCAGTTTAGGCGACGGGGAGCTGTTTTTT
TRBV27	TRBJ2-2	NA	NA	CASRRANTGELFF	TGTGCCAGCAGGCGGGCCAACACCGGGGAGCTGTTTTTT
TRBV5-6	TRBJ2-3	NA	TRBD2	CASSWWGLALTDTQYF	TGTGCCAGCAGCTGGTGGGGACTAGCGCTCACAGATACGCAGTATTTT
TRBV28	TRBJ1-6	NA	NA	CASSLQGSGTPLHF	TGTGCCAGCAGTTTACAGGGGTCCGGAACACCCCTCCACTTT
TRBV11-1	TRBJ2-7	few	NA	CASSSGNSYEQYF	TGTGCCAGCAGCTCAGGGAACTCCTACGAGCAGTACTTC
TRBV7-9	TRBJ2-3	NA	NA	CASSLASQGTTDTQYF	TGTGCCAGCAGCTTAGCGAGCCAGGGCACAACAGATACGCAGTATTTT
TRBV27	TRBJ1-1	NA	NA	CASSLGGHTEAFF	TGTGCCAGCAGTCTGGGGGGTCACACTGAAGCTTTCTTT
TRBV7-9	TRBJ1-1	NA	TRBD1	CASSLDRASAEAFF	TGTGCCAGCAGCCTGGACAGGGCGAGCGCTGAAGCTTTCTTT
TRBV10-2	TRBJ2-3	NA	TRBD2	CATRGGTSGTDTQYF	TGCGCCACAAGGGGCGGGACTAGCGGCACAGATACGCAGTATTTT
TRBV11-2	TRBJ2-3	NA	NA	CASSLGTSTDTQYF	TGTGCCAGCAGCTTAGGGACTAGCACAGATACGCAGTATTTT
TRBV24-1	TRBJ1-2	NA	TRBD1	CATMDRTNYGYTF	TGTGCCACCATGGACAGGACTAACTATGGCTACACCTTC
TRBV9	TRBJ2-3	NA	TRBD1	CASSVTGVDTQYF	TGTGCCAGCAGCGTAACAGGGGTTGATACGCAGTATTTT
TRBV7-2	TRBJ1-5	NA	NA	CASSLVWGRNQPQHF	TGTGCCAGCAGCTTAGTGTGGGGGAGGAATCAGCCCCAGCATTTT
TRBV6-5	TRBJ2-7	few	NA	CASSPDTYEQYF	TGTGCCAGCAGTCCAGACACATACGAGCAGTACTTC
TRBV19	TRBJ2-2	NA	NA	CASSISNSLTGELFF	TGTGCCAGTAGTATTTCGAACAGTCTTACCGGGGAGCTGTTTTTT
TRBV9	TRBJ2-1	once	TRBD2	CASSSQREAYNEQFF	TGTGCCAGCAGTTCGCAGCGGGAGGCCTACAATGAGCAGTTCTTC
TRBV14	TRBJ2-3	once	TRBD2	CASSSLAGVLTDTQYF	TGTGCCAGCAGCTCCCTAGCGGGCGTTTTGACAGATACGCAGTATTTT
TRBV12-5	TRBJ1-1	NA	NA	CASGFGENTEAFF	TGTGCTAGTGGTTTTGGAGAGAACACTGAAGCTTTCTTT
TRBV7-7	TRBJ2-2	NA	NA	CASSLTRAHTGELFF	TGTGCTAGCAGCTTAACGCGGGCCCACACCGGGGAGCTGTTTTTT
TRBV27	TRBJ1-6	NA	NA	CASSGTINSPLHF	TGTGCCAGCAGTGGGACAATTAATTCACCCCTCCACTTT
TRBV7-9	TRBJ1-2	few	NA	CASSLGANSYGYTF	TGTGCCAGCAGCTTAGGGGCCAACAGCTATGGCTACACCTTC
TRBV2	TRBJ1-3	NA	NA	CASSETAGDTIYF	TGTGCCAGCAGTGAAACGGCGGGGGACACCATATATTTT
TRBV14	TRBJ2-2	NA	TRBD1	CASSQAGRGRVGELFF	TGTGCCAGCAGCCAAGCGGGCAGGGGGCGCGTCGGGGAGCTGTTTTTT
TRBV28	TRBJ1-2	NA	TRBD1	CASRRTGEGYGYTF	TGTGCCAGCAGAAGGACAGGGGAAGGCTATGGCTACACCTTC
TRBV14	TRBJ2-1	NA	NA	CASSQPNNEQFF	TGTGCCAGCAGCCAACCTAACAATGAGCAGTTCTTC
TRBV19	TRBJ1-2	NA	TRBD1	CASSSQGVSGGYTF	TGTGCCAGTAGTTCGCAGGGGGTTTCTGGAGGCTACACCTTC
TRBV15	TRBJ1-5	NA	NA	CATSITVQPQHF	TGTGCCACCAGCATAACGGTTCAGCCCCAGCATTTT
TRBV15	TRBJ2-7	NA	NA	CATSRGVDSYYEQYF	TGTGCCACCAGCAGAGGGGTGGACAGTTACTACGAGCAGTACTTC